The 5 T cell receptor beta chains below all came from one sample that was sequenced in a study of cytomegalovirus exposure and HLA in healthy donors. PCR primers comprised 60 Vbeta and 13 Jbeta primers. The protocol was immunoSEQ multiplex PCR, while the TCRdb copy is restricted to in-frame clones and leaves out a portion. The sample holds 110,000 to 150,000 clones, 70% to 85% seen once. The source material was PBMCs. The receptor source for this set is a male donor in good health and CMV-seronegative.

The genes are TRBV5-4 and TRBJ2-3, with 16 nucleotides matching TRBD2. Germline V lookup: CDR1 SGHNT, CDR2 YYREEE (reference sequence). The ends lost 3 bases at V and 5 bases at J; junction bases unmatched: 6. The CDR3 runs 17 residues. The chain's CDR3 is CASSWGLAGGRQDTQYF. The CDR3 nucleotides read TGTGCCAGCAGCTGGGGACTAGCGGGAGGGAGACAAGATACGCAGTATTTT. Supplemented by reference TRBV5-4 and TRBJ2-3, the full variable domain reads ETGVTQSPTHLIKTRGQQVTLRCSSQSGHNTVSWYQQALGQGPQFIFQYYREEENGRGNFPPRFSGLQFPNYSSELNVNALELDDSALYLCASSWGLAGGRQDTQYFGPGTRLTVL.

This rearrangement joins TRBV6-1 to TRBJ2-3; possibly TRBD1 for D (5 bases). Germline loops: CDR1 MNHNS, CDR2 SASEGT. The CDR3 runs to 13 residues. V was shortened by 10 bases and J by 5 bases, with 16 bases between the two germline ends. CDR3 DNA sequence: TGTGCCACCAGCGACAGTTATCAAGATACGCAGTATTTT. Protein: CATSDSYQDTQYF.

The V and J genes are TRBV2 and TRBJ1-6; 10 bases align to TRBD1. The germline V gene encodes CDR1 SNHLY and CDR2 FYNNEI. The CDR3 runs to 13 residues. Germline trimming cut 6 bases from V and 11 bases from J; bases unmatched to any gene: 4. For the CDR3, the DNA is TGTGCCAGCAGGACAGGGGGCGAGCCACCCCTCCACTTT. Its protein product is CASRTGGEPPLHF.

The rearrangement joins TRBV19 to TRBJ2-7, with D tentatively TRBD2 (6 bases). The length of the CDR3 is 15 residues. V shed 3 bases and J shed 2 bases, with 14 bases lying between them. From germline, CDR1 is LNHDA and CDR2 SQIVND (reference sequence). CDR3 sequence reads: CASSIGGEWPYEQYF. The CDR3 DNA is TGTGCCAGTAGTATCGGGGGTGAATGGCCCTACGAGCAGTACTTC.

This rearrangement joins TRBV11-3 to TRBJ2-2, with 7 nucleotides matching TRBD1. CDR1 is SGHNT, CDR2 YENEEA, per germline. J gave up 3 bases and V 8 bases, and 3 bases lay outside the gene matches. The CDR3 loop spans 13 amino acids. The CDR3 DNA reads TGTGCCAGCGGCCAGGGGGACACCGGGGAGCTGTTTTTT. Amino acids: CASGQGDTGELFF.